This record covers a single T cell receptor beta chain. The sample belongs to a study of long-term antiretroviral therapy in people with HIV. The assay, immunoSEQ v3.0, was run at survey level. The assay was immunoSEQ multiplex PCR, and TCRdb's table has in-frame clones only and misses some. The repertoire consists of tens of thousands of clones, with about 86% occurring once and the leading ten covering 5% to 6%. Trimming took off 7 bases at V and 5 bases at J, with 8 bases between the two ends. Germline assignment: CDR1 SGHAT and CDR2 FQNNGV. There are 11 residues in the CDR3. The material was unsorted PBMCs, obtained about 4.5 years after starting antiretroviral therapy. The rearrangement links TRBV11-2 to TRBJ2-5; no definite D call. The clonotype originates from a man under 40 with HIV. The CDR3 loop reads CASTLGETQYF. The CDR3 coding sequence is TGTGCCAGCACCCTCGGGGAGACCCAGTACTTC.